These 31 T cell receptor beta chains were all obtained from the same sample, sequenced in a study of T-cell reconstitution after alpha-beta-depleted transplantation in children. The TCRbeta library was prepared with unique molecular identifiers. TCRdb called the PCR reads again in MiXCR, with one record for every CDR3 protein. There are over 150,000 distinct CDR3 sequences in the sample; roughly 6.3% occur only once, and about 4.4% lies in the top ten. Sequenced material: PBMCs, taken before TCRalphabeta/CD19-depleted stem cell transplant. Every receptor here comes from a girl less than two years old with combined immunodeficiency, due to receive a stem cell transplant.

This clonotype was observed many times. The V and J genes are TRBV12-3 or TRBV12-4 and TRBJ2-1, with D hard to call. V was clipped by 4 bases and J by 12 bases, with 10 bases between them. The CDR3 extends over 11 amino acids. The CDR3 DNA follows: TGTGCCAGCAGTTACGGTGAGATGCAGTTCTTC. As protein: CASSYGEMQFF.

To note about this clonotype: This may be a read error, as it is one base from a much larger clone. The DNA for the CDR3 is TGTGCCAGCACTTTATGGGACAGGGGGCCCTACGAGCAGTACTTC. It codes for CASTLWDRGPYEQYF. The rearrangement links TRBV12-3 or TRBV12-4 to TRBJ2-7, with 12 bases identical to TRBD1. The CDR3 loop spans 15 amino acids.

The chain recombines TRBV7-2 with TRBJ1-2; TRBD1 might be the D (6 bases). This CDR3 comprises 16 residues. Trimming left V 4 bases short and J 5 bases short, with 20 bases between. Germline V lookup: CDR1 SGHTA, CDR2 FQGNSA. CDR3 nucleotides: TGTGCCAGCAGCTCACCCCCGGGCAGGGGACAATATGGCTACACCTTC. Encoded protein: CASSSPPGRGQYGYTF.

This clonotype was counted ten times or more. This chain uses TRBV5-6 with TRBJ2-5; no firm D call. The CDR3 sequence is 14 residues long. Germline-derived CDR1 and CDR2 are SGHDT and YYEEEE. V lost 2 bases, J lost 2 bases, and 10 bases lay in between. Written as DNA, the CDR3 is TGTGCCAGCAGCTTCAAAGGTTATCAAGAGACCCAGTACTTC. Translated: CASSFKGYQETQYF.

This sequence joins TRBV7-3 and TRBJ1-6; unclear D gene. This CDR3 has 13 residues. Trimming cost V 0 bases and J 11 bases, with 8 bases left between them. Germline V gene data show CDR1 as SGHTA and CDR2 as FQGTGA. Here the CDR3 DNA reads TGTGCCAGCAGCTTAACGGCCGGGGCACCCCTCCACTTT. This translates into CASSLTAGAPLHF.

This clonotype has ten or more counts. The J gene is TRBJ2-3, the V gene TRBV7-2; D gene ambiguous. Between the trimmed V and J ends, which lost 1 base and 0 bases, there was a span of 8 bases. The length of the CDR3 is 15 residues. In germline, CDR1 is SGHTA, CDR2 FQGNSA. The CDR3 coding sequence is TGTGCCAGCAGCTTAGTGCCAACTAGCACAGATACGCAGTATTTT. It specifies CASSLVPTSTDTQYF.

In regard to this clonotype: At one boundary the junction diverges from the germline segment, which might be a read error. The chain couples TRBV7-7 to TRBJ2-2; D is undetermined. Germline loops: CDR1 SSHAT, CDR2 FNYEAQ (reference sequence). The CDR3 covers 14 residues. The CDR3 DNA follows: TGTGCTAGCAGCTCGAGCATGAACACCGGGGAGCTGTTTTTT. Protein: CASSSSMNTGELFF.

This clonotype was seen many times. The genes are TRBV11-1 and TRBJ2-3; tentatively, D is TRBD1 (5 bases). Trimming pared 5 bases from V and 1 base from J, leaving 10 bases between. CDR3 length: 14 amino acids. The germline gives CDR1 SGHAT, CDR2 FQDESV (reference sequence). The CDR3: CASSPPQGTDTQYF. CDR3 in DNA: TGTGCCAGCAGCCCTCCACAGGGCACAGATACGCAGTATTTT.

This clonotype showed up just a few times. The V and J genes are TRBV20-1 and TRBJ1-3, with D hard to call. This CDR3 is built from 16 residues. The germline V gene has CDR1 DFQATT and CDR2 SNEGSKA (reference sequence). V shed 0 bases and J shed 0 bases, with 12 bases lying between them. In DNA, the CDR3 is TGCAGTGCTAGAGATTGGGGAAGCCACTCTGGAAACACCATATATTTT. Its translation: CSARDWGSHSGNTIYF.

In this sample, this clonotype turned up a few times. This sequence joins TRBV30 and TRBJ2-7; perhaps TRBD1 as D (6 bases). The ends were cut back, 1 base at V and 3 bases at J, with 13 bases in the middle. Per germline, CDR1 GTSNPN and CDR2 SVGIG (reference sequence). The CDR3 is 14 amino acids. Here the CDR3 DNA reads TGTGCCTGGAGTGGGATCAGGGGCATCTACGAGCAGTACTTC. Its translation is CAWSGIRGIYEQYF. Based on the CDR3 plus reference TRBV30 and TRBJ2-7, the full variable domain is SQTIHQWPATLVQPVGSPLSLECTVEGTSNPNLYWYRQAAGRGLQLLFYSVGIGQISSEVPQNLSASRPQDRQFILSSKKLLLSDSGFYLCAWSGIRGIYEQYFGPGTRLTVT.

This clonotype has ten or more counts. The chain combines TRBV29-1 with TRBJ2-3; D might be TRBD2 (6 bases). In germline, CDR1 is SQVTM, CDR2 ANQGSEA. There are 17 residues in the CDR3. V was trimmed by 7 bases and J by 2 bases, leaving 25 bases between them. The CDR3 sequence is CSGGFGLFSTFTDTQYF. In DNA, the CDR3 is TGCAGCGGTGGGTTTGGACTATTTTCTACTTTCACAGATACGCAGTATTTT.

This clonotype was detected ten times or more. This sequence joins TRBV7-7 and TRBJ2-3; the match to TRBD1 covers 11 bases. V shed 7 bases and J 1 base; nucleotides not matched to a gene: 7. The CDR3 spans 16 residues. The germline V gene encodes CDR1 SSHAT and CDR2 FNYEAQ (reference sequence). CDR3 nucleotides: TGTGCCAGCACCGTTTGGACAGGGGGCGGCACAGATACGCAGTATTTT. Amino acids: CASTVWTGGGTDTQYF. Drawing the rest from reference TRBV7-7 and TRBJ2-3, the complete variable domain is GAGVSQSPRYKVTKRGQDVTLRCDPISSHATLYWYQQALGQGPEFLTYFNYEAQPDKSGLPSDRFSAERPEGSISTLTIQRTEQRDSAMYRCASTVWTGGGTDTQYFGPGTRLTVL.

This clonotype was observed at least ten times. This chain connects TRBV7-3 to TRBJ2-5; a weak D match, TRBD1 (5 bases). Germline V gene sequence: CDR1 SGHTA, CDR2 FQGTGA. With 2 bases removed from V and 4 bases from J, the gap between germline ends came to 11 bases. CDR3 length equals 14 residues. The CDR3 spells CASSLDITGETQYF. The CDR3 DNA sequence: TGTGCCAGCAGCTTAGACATAACAGGAGAGACCCAGTACTTC.

At least ten counts were recorded for this clonotype. V is TRBV12-3 or TRBV12-4 and J is TRBJ2-7, with D unclear. Trimming shortened V by 5 bases and J by 0 bases, and 5 bases separated the two germline ends. The CDR3 length is 12 residues. CDR3 in amino acids: CASSSVSYEQYF. The CDR3 nucleotides read TGTGCCAGCAGTAGCGTCTCCTACGAGCAGTACTTC.

This clonotype was seen ten or more times. CDR3 bases: TGTGCCAGCAGCTTCGGCGGGGGGGACGGAGATACGCAGTATTTT. It translates to CASSFGGGDGDTQYF. V is TRBV5-5 and J is TRBJ2-3; 9 bases line up with TRBD2. V lost 2 bases and J lost 5; bases outside the gene matches: 6. This CDR3 contains 15 residues. CDR1 and CDR2 (germline): SGHKS, YYEKEE (reference sequence).

This clonotype was seen a handful of times. This chain joins TRBV28 and TRBJ2-7; TRBD1 or TRBD2 may be the D gene (6 bases each). The germline gives CDR1 MDHEN, CDR2 SYDVKM. V lost 2 bases to trimming and J lost 5 bases, with 13 bases between them. This CDR3 spans 14 amino acids. The CDR3 loop reads CASSLEAGEDEQYF. The CDR3 coding sequence is TGTGCCAGCAGTTTAGAGGCAGGGGAGGACGAGCAGTACTTC.

The chain combines TRBV29-1 with TRBJ1-2, with D perhaps TRBD1 (5 bases). CDR3 length: 11 residues. V was clipped by 3 bases and J by 8 bases, with 10 bases between them. Per germline, CDR1 SQVTM and CDR2 ANQGSEA. In nucleotides, the CDR3 is TGCAGCGTTGAGGACAACCGGGGCTACACCTTC. Amino acids: CSVEDNRGYTF.

This clonotype occurred many times. V is TRBV13 and J is TRBJ2-5, with a possible D match to TRBD2 (6 bases). This CDR3 spans 14 amino acids. Germline V gene lookup returns CDR1 PRHDT and CDR2 FYEKMQ (reference sequence). Trimming left V 4 bases short and J 4 bases short, with 13 bases between. The CDR3 loop reads CASSSRLDGETQYF. DNA for the CDR3: TGTGCCAGCAGCTCCAGACTAGACGGAGAGACCCAGTACTTC.

At least ten counts were recorded for this clonotype. V gene TRBV27 combines with J gene TRBJ2-7, with 7 bases identical to TRBD1. With 3 bases clipped from V and 0 bases from J, the junction kept 2 bases outside the gene matches. Germline CDR1 is MNHEY and CDR2 is SMNVEV (reference sequence). The CDR3 contains 14 residues. The CDR3 sequence: CASSFGTASYEQYF. The CDR3 bases are TGTGCCAGCAGTTTCGGGACAGCCTCCTACGAGCAGTACTTC.

This clonotype was counted at least ten times. This chain joins TRBV29-1 and TRBJ2-1; TRBD1 is a possible D gene (6 bases). The CDR3 sequence is 13 residues long. Per germline, CDR1 SQVTM and CDR2 ANQGSEA. Trimming took 6 bases from V and 6 from J, leaving 15 bases between them. CDR3 protein: CSVASGDGNEQFF. Here the CDR3 DNA reads TGCAGCGTCGCCTCAGGGGACGGCAATGAGCAGTTCTTC.

This clonotype was detected many times. V usage is TRBV29-1 and J usage is TRBJ1-2, with D possibly matching TRBD1 (5 bases). Trimming pared 5 bases from V and 4 bases from J, leaving 17 bases between. Germline V CDR1 and CDR2: SQVTM, ANQGSEA. The CDR3 is 14 residues long. The DNA of the CDR3 is TGCAGCGTTTGGGAGGACACCTCAGCCTATGGCTACACCTTC. Protein sequence: CSVWEDTSAYGYTF.

This clonotype was observed many times. This chain uses TRBV29-1 with TRBJ1-1, with D possibly matching TRBD1 (5 bases). Looked up from germline, CDR1 is SQVTM and CDR2 is ANQGSEA. The CDR3 has 12 residues. Trimming left V 7 bases short and J 5 bases short, with 14 bases between. The CDR3 loop reads CSATGRETEAFF. The CDR3 nucleotides read TGCAGCGCCACGGGCAGGGAAACTGAAGCTTTCTTT.

As to this clonotype: A junction end diverges from the germline sequence, so it may reflect a read error. The rearrangement uses TRBV2 and TRBJ2-5, with D possibly matching TRBD2 (5 bases). This CDR3 is built from 18 residues. Germline loops: CDR1 SNHLY, CDR2 FYNNEI. The CDR3 is CTSCFRLEVTVRQETQYF. The CDR3 bases are TGTACCAGCTGTTTCCGTTTGGAGGTTACAGTACGCCAAGAGACCCAGTACTTC. Full variable domain (outside the CDR3, taken from reference TRBV2 and TRBJ2-5): EPEVTQTPSHQVTQMGQEVILRCVPISNHLYFYWYRQILGQKVEFLVSFYNNEISEKSEIFDDQFSVERPDGSNFTLKIRSTKLEDSAMYFCTSCFRLEVTVRQETQYFGPGTRLLVL.

This clonotype came up a few times. CDR3 protein: CSARDTGMAYNEQFF. CDR3 DNA sequence: TGCAGTGCTAGAGATACGGGGATGGCCTACAATGAGCAGTTCTTC. This sequence joins TRBV20-1 and TRBJ2-1; D perhaps matches TRBD2 (5 bases). The germline CDR1 and CDR2 sequences are DFQATT and SNEGSKA (reference sequence). The CDR3 totals 15 residues. V lost 0 bases and J 2 bases, leaving 11 bases between the germline ends.

This clonotype was detected ten times or more. CDR3 DNA: TGTGCCAGCTTCAGGGGGGGCAATGAGCAGTTCTTC. As protein: CASFRGGNEQFF. The chain employs TRBV2 and TRBJ2-1; TRBD1 or TRBD2 may be the D gene (7 bases each). The CDR3 is 12 amino acids. Germline CDR1 is SNHLY and CDR2 is FYNNEI. V dropped 8 bases and J dropped 6 bases, with 11 bases sitting between them.

This clonotype was detected ten times or more. The rearrangement links TRBV25-1 to TRBJ2-1, with no clear D. From germline, CDR1 is MGHDK and CDR2 SYGVNS. This CDR3 has 14 amino acids. Trimming cost V 8 bases and J 2 bases, with 13 bases left between them. The CDR3 DNA reads TGTGCCAGCCGTGGGATTGCTACCTACAATGAGCAGTTCTTC. This codes for CASRGIATYNEQFF. The full variable domain, in which reference TRBV25-1 and TRBJ2-1 provide the parts outside the CDR3, is EADIYQTPRYLVIGTGKKITLECSQTMGHDKMYWYQQDPGMELHLIHYSYGVNSTEKGDLSSESTVSRIRTEHFPLTLESARPSHTSQYLCASRGIATYNEQFFGPGTRLTVL.

V is TRBV4-1 and J is TRBJ2-7; TRBD1 matches at 12 bases. J lost 3 bases, V lost 3 bases, and 3 bases had no gene match. Germline V CDR1 and CDR2: MGHRA, YSYEKL. The CDR3 spans 15 residues. CDR3 sequence reads: CASSQGQGAYYEQYF. The CDR3 DNA is TGCGCCAGCAGCCAGGGACAGGGGGCTTACTACGAGCAGTACTTC.

This clonotype came up many times. The chain employs TRBV4-1 and TRBJ2-1, with D perhaps matching TRBD2 (6 bases). Germline CDR1 and CDR2: MGHRA and YSYEKL. The CDR3 is made up of 14 amino acids. V was cut by 1 base and J by 8 bases, with 12 bases left in between. The CDR3 DNA reads TGCGCCAGCAGCCAAGTCCTAGCGAGGGATGAGCAGTTCTTC. Residues: CASSQVLARDEQFF.

This clonotype has at least ten counts. This chain uses TRBV30 with TRBJ1-2, with 9 bases aligning to TRBD1. CDR1 GTSNPN and CDR2 SVGIG come from the germline V gene (reference sequence). The J segment lost 7 bases and the V segment lost 0 bases, leaving 9 bases of the junction unmatched. The CDR3 totals 15 residues. The CDR3 DNA follows: TGTGCCTGGAGTGTACTAGGACAGGGGAGATTTGGCTACACCTTC. Translating gives CAWSVLGQGRFGYTF.

Many counts were recorded for this clonotype. The chain combines TRBV7-8 with TRBJ1-1; D not resolved. The CDR3 extends over 13 amino acids. From germline, CDR1 is SGHVS and CDR2 FQNEAQ. V lost 4 bases and J lost 5, with 11 bases in between. The CDR3 sequence is CASSSNGGTEAFF. The DNA for the CDR3 is TGTGCCAGCAGCTCCAACGGTGGGACTGAAGCTTTCTTT.

CDR3 DNA sequence: TGTGCCAGCAGCGCTGACTTGCCCTCCTACGAGCAGTACTTC. Protein product: CASSADLPSYEQYF. This sequence joins TRBV9 and TRBJ2-7; D call uncertain. V shed 3 bases and J shed 0 bases, with 10 bases lying between them. This CDR3 contains 14 residues. Looked up from germline, CDR1 is SGDLS and CDR2 is YYNGEE.